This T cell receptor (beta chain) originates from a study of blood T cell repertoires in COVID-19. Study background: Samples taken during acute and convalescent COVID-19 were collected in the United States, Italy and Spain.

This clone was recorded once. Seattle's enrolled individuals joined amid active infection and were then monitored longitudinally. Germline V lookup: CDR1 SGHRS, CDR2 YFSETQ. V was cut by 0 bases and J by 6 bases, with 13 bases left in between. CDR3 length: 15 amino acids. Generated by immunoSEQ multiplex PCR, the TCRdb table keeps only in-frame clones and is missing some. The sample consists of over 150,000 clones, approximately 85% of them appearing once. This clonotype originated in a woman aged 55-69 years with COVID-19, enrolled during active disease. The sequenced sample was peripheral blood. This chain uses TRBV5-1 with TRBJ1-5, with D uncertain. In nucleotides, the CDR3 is TGCGCCAGCAGCTTGGGCCAGGCGGGAAGTCAGCCCCAGCATTTT. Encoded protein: CASSLGQAGSQPQHF.